Each of the 26 T cell receptor beta chains below was sequenced from the same sample in a study of T cells in Graves' hyperthyroidism and ophthalmopathy. There were TCR beta CDR3 regions amplified from RNA transcripts. The TCR CDR3 first-round RT-PCR relied on the HTBI primer set. TCRdb reprocessed the multiplex PCR reads with MiXCR, giving one entry per CDR3 protein. This table has roughly 650,000 distinct CDR3 sequences, about a sixth appearing once. Sequencing was done on a sample of blood. The source of these receptors is a woman between 35 and 50 years old with Graves' ophthalmopathy.

This chain connects TRBV3-1 to TRBJ2-5, with D unclear. Germline V lookup: CDR1 LGHDT, CDR2 YNNKEL (reference sequence). CDR3 size: 13 residues. Trimming took 0 bases from V and 1 from J, leaving 3 bases between them. This CDR3 is CASSQDGQETQYF. DNA for the CDR3: TGTGCCAGCAGCCAAGACGGCCAAGAGACCCAGTACTTC.

This clonotype has just a few counts. The gene calls are TRBV5-5 and TRBJ2-2, with D perhaps matching TRBD1 or TRBD2 (5 bases each). The V and J ends lost 5 bases and 2 bases respectively, with 13 bases between them. The germline CDR1 and CDR2 sequences are SGHKS and YYEKEE (reference sequence). The CDR3 totals 15 residues. The CDR3 DNA reads TGTGCCAGCAGACTGCCCGGGACCAACACCGGGGAGCTGTTTTTT. Translated, it gives CASRLPGTNTGELFF.

This clonotype was observed a few times. This chain uses TRBV18 with TRBJ1-1, with unresolved D. Germline CDR1 and CDR2: KGHSH and LQKENI. The CDR3 runs to 15 residues. Trimming took off 8 bases at V and 4 bases at J, with 20 bases between the two ends. The CDR3 DNA reads as TGTGCCAGCGGGGTCGGTGAAGGGATAGGCACTGAAGCTTTCTTT. Protein sequence: CASGVGEGIGTEAFF. The whole variable domain, remainder taken from reference TRBV18 and TRBJ1-1, is NAGVMQNPRHLVRRRGQEARLRCSPMKGHSHVYWYRQLPEEGLKFMVYLQKENIIDESGMPKERFSAEFPKEGPSILRIQQVVRGDSAAYFCASGVGEGIGTEAFFGQGTRLTVV.

There are many counts of this clonotype. The chain is built from TRBV19 and TRBJ2-7; D is unclear. The CDR3 consists of 13 residues. The V gene lost 4 bases and the J gene lost 0 bases, with 7 bases spanning the gap. The germline CDR1 and CDR2 sequences are LNHDA and SQIVND (reference sequence). CDR3 protein: CASSRADSYEQYF. CDR3 DNA: TGTGCCAGTAGTAGGGCTGACTCCTACGAGCAGTACTTC.

Many counts were recorded for this clonotype. This chain connects TRBV19 to TRBJ1-1; D call uncertain. Per germline, CDR1 LNHDA and CDR2 SQIVND (reference sequence). The CDR3 consists of 14 residues. The V end was cut by 3 bases, the J end by 1 base, with 9 bases between. The CDR3 DNA reads TGTGCCAGTAGTATGGGCAGCAGGAACACTGAAGCTTTCTTT. This sequence encodes CASSMGSRNTEAFF. Full variable domain (remainder filled in from reference TRBV19 and TRBJ1-1): DGGITQSPKYLFRKEGQNVTLSCEQNLNHDAMYWYRQDPGQGLRLIYYSQIVNDFQKGDIAEGYSVSREKKESFPLTVTSAQKNPTAFYLCASSMGSRNTEAFFGQGTRLTVV.

This clonotype was picked up many times. The V and J genes are TRBV11-2 and TRBJ2-1; 9 nucleotides line up with TRBD2. With 5 bases clipped from V and 4 bases from J, the junction kept 9 bases outside the gene matches. Germline loops: CDR1 SGHAT, CDR2 FQNNGV. There are 16 residues in the CDR3. In DNA, the CDR3 is TGTGCCAGCAGCACTACCCGCGGGGGGGGATACAATGAGCAGTTCTTC. Amino acid sequence: CASSTTRGGGYNEQFF. Using reference TRBV11-2 and TRBJ2-1 for the parts outside the CDR3, the full variable domain is EAGVAQSPRYKIIEKRQSVAFWCNPISGHATLYWYQQILGQGPKLLIQFQNNGVVDDSQLPKDRFSAERLKGVDSTLKIQPAKLEDSAVYLCASSTTRGGGYNEQFFGPGTRLTVL.

This clonotype has a handful of counts. The chain employs TRBV20-1 and TRBJ1-2, with a possible D match to TRBD1 (5 bases). Germline CDR1 DFQATT, CDR2 SNEGSKA (reference sequence). This CDR3 is 15 amino acids long. Between the trimmed V and J ends, which lost 4 bases and 4 bases, there was a span of 19 bases. The CDR3 DNA sequence: TGCAGTGCTAAATTGAGCTCCCTAAGGGGCTATGGCTACACCTTC. Its protein product is CSAKLSSLRGYGYTF.

V usage is TRBV7-8 and J usage is TRBJ1-1; D is perhaps TRBD1 (5 bases). V was trimmed by 1 base and J by 4 bases, leaving 13 bases between them. Per germline, CDR1 SGHVS and CDR2 FQNEAQ. This CDR3 region has 15 residues. CDR3 coding DNA: TGTGCCAGCAGCTTAGGGGGGAGTTCGGGCACTGAAGCTTTCTTT. Amino acids: CASSLGGSSGTEAFF.

V and J are TRBV12-3 or TRBV12-4 and TRBJ1-1; 7 positions match TRBD1. Losses at the gene ends were 5 bases for V and 3 bases for J; bases not matched to a gene: 12. The CDR3 has 16 residues. Here the CDR3 DNA reads TGTGCCAGCAGTCGGACAGGCGGAGGTACGGACACTGAAGCTTTCTTT. Its protein is CASSRTGGGTDTEAFF.

There are a few counts of this clonotype. The V and J genes are TRBV6-2 or TRBV6-3 and TRBJ2-7; 11 nucleotides line up with TRBD2. Germline values: CDR1 MNHEY, CDR2 SVGEGT. The CDR3 extends over 15 amino acids. Unmatched junction bases numbered 1, after V lost 1 base and J lost 2 bases. CDR3 sequence: CASSYLTSGTYEQYF. The CDR3 region has the DNA TGTGCCAGCAGTTACTTGACTAGCGGGACCTACGAGCAGTACTTC.

In the case of this clonotype: The CDR3 does not close with the conserved phenylalanine or tryptophan, likely indicating a read error. The chain carries TRBV11-2 and TRBJ2-7, with D perhaps being TRBD1 or TRBD2 (6 bases each). The CDR3 covers 14 residues. Trimming took off 5 bases at V and 4 bases at J, with 15 bases between the two ends. CDR1 and CDR2 from the germline V gene are SGHAT and FQNNGV. DNA of the CDR3: TGTGCCAGCAGCCAAGGGGGGACTTATTACGAGCAGTACCTC. It is translated as CASSQGGTYYEQYL.

This clonotype came up many times. The rearrangement links TRBV30 to TRBJ2-3; D gene ambiguous. The germline CDR1 and CDR2 sequences are GTSNPN and SVGIG (reference sequence). V lost 1 base, J lost 8 bases, and 13 bases lay in between. The CDR3 covers 13 residues. CDR3 sequence: CAWSGDSRSTQYF. The DNA of the CDR3 is TGTGCCTGGAGTGGGGATTCCAGAAGTACGCAGTATTTT.

This sequence joins TRBV6-1 and TRBJ2-7; 13 nucleotides match TRBD2. V lost 4 bases and J lost 0; bases outside the gene matches: 3. The CDR3 loop spans 16 amino acids. Germline V gene data show CDR1 as MNHNS and CDR2 as SASEGT. This CDR3 reads CASSGTSGRNSYEQYF. The CDR3 region has the DNA TGTGCCAGCAGTGGGACTAGCGGGAGAAACTCCTACGAGCAGTACTTC.

The chain recombines TRBV12-3 or TRBV12-4 with TRBJ1-2; D unclear. Trimming left V 9 bases short and J 4 bases short, with 12 bases between. This CDR3 has 12 residues. For the CDR3, the DNA is TGTGCCAGTAGCCTATGCGGCTATGGCTACACCTTC. It encodes CASSLCGYGYTF.

The chain couples TRBV27 to TRBJ2-3; 7 bases match TRBD2. The CDR3 is 14 amino acids. The ends lost 8 bases at V and 8 bases at J; junction bases unmatched: 13. The germline V gene has CDR1 MNHEY and CDR2 SMNVEV (reference sequence). CDR3 nucleotides: TGTGCCAGCGACGATGGGGGGGGGGGTGGTACGCAGTATTTT. Its translation: CASDDGGGGGTQYF.

This clonotype was found many times. The V call is TRBV3-1, the J call TRBJ2-5, with D hard to call. Germline CDR1 is LGHDT and CDR2 is YNNKEL (reference sequence). The CDR3 covers 15 residues. V dropped 3 bases and J dropped 7 bases, with 18 bases sitting between them. The CDR3 is CASSHPEVYLGTQYF. CDR3 nucleotides: TGTGCCAGCAGCCACCCAGAGGTGTATCTGGGGACCCAGTACTTC.

Ten or more counts support this clonotype. The V and J genes are TRBV7-9 and TRBJ1-2; D ambiguous. The germline V gene has CDR1 SEHNR and CDR2 FQNEAQ (reference sequence). The CDR3 has 14 amino acids. Trimming took 3 bases from V and 3 from J, leaving 11 bases between them. CDR3 bases: TGTGCCAGCAGCTTGCAGGAGATTCACTATGGCTACACCTTC. This translates into CASSLQEIHYGYTF.

The chain links TRBV2 to TRBJ2-5; either TRBD1 or TRBD2 may supply D (5 bases each). V was trimmed by 7 bases and J by 2 bases, leaving 14 bases between them. Germline V CDR1 and CDR2: SNHLY, FYNNEI. This CDR3 region has 14 residues. The CDR3 DNA follows: TGTGCCAGCAACGGGGCTACCCAACAAGAGACCCAGTACTTC. This translates into CASNGATQQETQYF. Based on the CDR3 plus reference TRBV2 and TRBJ2-5, the full variable domain is EPEVTQTPSHQVTQMGQEVILRCVPISNHLYFYWYRQILGQKVEFLVSFYNNEISEKSEIFDDQFSVERPDGSNFTLKIRSTKLEDSAMYFCASNGATQQETQYFGPGTRLLVL.

The V and J genes are TRBV20-1 and TRBJ2-4; the D gene is possibly TRBD1 (6 bases). Trimming stripped 5 bases from V and 2 bases from J, with 10 bases between. The CDR3 spans 13 residues. Germline V gene lookup returns CDR1 DFQATT and CDR2 SNEGSKA (reference sequence). The CDR3 sequence is CSALQGSKNIQYF. The DNA for the CDR3 is TGCAGTGCTCTACAGGGTTCCAAAAACATTCAGTACTTC.

This clonotype was picked up many times. V gene TRBV27 combines with J gene TRBJ2-3; 8 positions agree with TRBD2. The CDR3 runs 17 residues. Trimming took 5 bases from V and 6 from J; bases not matched to a gene: 16. Germline V gene sequence: CDR1 MNHEY, CDR2 SMNVEV (reference sequence). This CDR3 is CASSPTVAGGRRDTQYF. The DNA of the CDR3 is TGTGCCAGCAGTCCGACTGTCGCGGGCGGGAGGAGGGATACGCAGTATTTT.

The J gene is TRBJ2-3, the V gene TRBV6-1; a weak D match, TRBD1 (6 bases). The CDR3 loop spans 14 amino acids. Trimming took off 4 bases at V and 10 bases at J, with 18 bases between the two ends. Germline loops: CDR1 MNHNS, CDR2 SASEGT. The CDR3 bases are TGTGCCAGCAGTGTGGATGGGACAAGGAATTCGCAGTATTTT. As protein: CASSVDGTRNSQYF.

This clonotype appeared many times. The chain has TRBV20-1 and TRBJ1-4, with D unresolved. The CDR3 runs to 14 residues. CDR1 DFQATT and CDR2 SNEGSKA come from the germline V gene (reference sequence). The V gene lost 6 bases and the J gene lost 2 bases, with 13 bases spanning the gap. CDR3 nucleotides: TGCAGTGCCCTAGGGAGTTCCACTAATGAAAAACTGTTTTTT. Translation: CSALGSSTNEKLFF.

This clonotype came up a few times. This rearrangement joins TRBV19 to TRBJ2-3, with 7 bases fitting TRBD1. This CDR3 region has 15 residues. CDR1 LNHDA and CDR2 SQIVND come from the germline V gene (reference sequence). The ends lost 5 bases at V and 2 bases at J; junction bases unmatched: 7. The CDR3 loop reads CASSSETGFTDTQYF. CDR3 in DNA: TGTGCCAGTAGTTCGGAGACAGGGTTCACAGATACGCAGTATTTT.

The CDR3: CASRGPGGSETQYF. The CDR3 nucleotides are TGTGCCAGCAGAGGGCCGGGAGGTTCAGAGACCCAGTACTTC. This chain connects TRBV28 to TRBJ2-5; 7 bases are a match to TRBD2. Germline CDR1 reads MDHEN; CDR2 reads SYDVKM. CDR3 length: 14 amino acids. The ends lost 6 bases at V and 4 bases at J; junction bases unmatched: 8.

This clonotype has a count of ten or more. The V call is TRBV3-1, the J call TRBJ1-5, with a weak D call TRBD1 (6 bases). CDR3 length equals 13 residues. V was shortened by 2 bases and J by 13 bases, with 15 bases between the two germline ends. The germline V gene has CDR1 LGHDT and CDR2 YNNKEL (reference sequence). The CDR3 sequence is CASSQQPGQPQHF. The CDR3 DNA sequence: TGTGCCAGCAGCCAACAACCGGGACAACCGCAGCATTTT.

Note on this clonotype: This may come from a read error, since a much larger clone is one base off. The gene calls are TRBV18 and TRBJ2-1; possibly TRBD2 for D (6 bases). With 0 bases removed from V and 10 bases from J, the gap between germline ends came to 13 bases. Germline values: CDR1 KGHSH, CDR2 LQKENI. The CDR3 length is 14 residues. The CDR3 bases are TGTGCCAGCTCACCACCAGGCGGGACTTACGAGCAGTTCTTC. Translation gives CASSPPGGTYEQFF.